This TCR beta chain was documented in a study of early T cells in non-severe SARS-CoV-2 infection. Background on the study: Bulk RNA from unsorted whole blood was sequenced; chains were unpaired.

The protocol attached unique molecular identifiers to individual cDNA molecules. TCRdb redid the calling of the 5' RACE reads with MiXCR, one entry per CDR3 protein. The data hold approximately 49,000 distinct CDR3 sequences, with approximately 10% observed a single time. This clonotype was seen once. The germline V gene encodes CDR1 SGHTA and CDR2 FQGTGA. V was pared by 2 bases and J by 4 bases, with 8 bases between. The CDR3 consists of 14 residues. This receptor was identified in an adult who was a healthcare worker with PCR-confirmed SARS-CoV-2 infection or an uninfected control (not recorded which). The sample taken for sequencing was whole blood. V usage is TRBV7-3 and J usage is TRBJ2-2; D unresolved. The CDR3 loop is CASSLASLTGELFF. The CDR3 nucleotides are TGTGCCAGCAGCTTAGCCTCCCTCACCGGGGAGCTGTTTTTT.